This TCR beta chain was identified in a study of cytomegalovirus exposure and HLA in healthy donors. General study results and limits: A later look showed TCR association rates differing by HLA locus, highest for DRB1 and lowest for HLA-C.

This PCR relied on a set of 60 Vbeta primers and 13 Jbeta primers. Per the original methods: In a later analysis, the count reached some 88 million unique TCR beta chains, with roughly 12 million shared. This table comes from immunoSEQ multiplex PCR, and its TCRdb copy is limited to in-frame clones, with some not included. V and J calls and clone size are as listed in that table; D and trimming were resolved from the DNA. The sample includes approximately 140,000 clones, around 72% seen only once; the top ten take about 1.2%. Germline CDR1 reads LNHNV; CDR2 reads YYDKDF (reference sequence). This CDR3 comprises 15 residues. V was cut by 0 bases and J by 3 bases, with 9 bases left in between. With regard to this clone: Its specificity is unknown.

This receptor was taken from a woman aged 40-49 years in good health and CMV-seronegative. J is TRBJ1-5 and V is TRBV15; a possible D gene is TRBD1 (5 bases). Sequenced material: PBMCs. CDR3 sequence: CATSRDRQLNQPQHF. In DNA, the CDR3 is TGTGCCACCAGCAGAGATAGACAGCTCAATCAGCCCCAGCATTTT.